The 28 T cell receptor beta chains presented below share a single source sample, sequenced in a study of radiotherapy plus CTLA-4 blockade in lung cancer. Here immunoSEQ multiplex PCR was the method, and the copy in TCRdb shows in-frame clones only, minus some. The sample has about 97,000 clones, under 85% seen once. Material: peripheral blood, obtained from a patient treated with radiotherapy plus ipilimumab. These receptors were obtained from a human donor with non-small cell lung cancer who had a partial response to radiotherapy plus ipilimumab. Some clones in this sample may be carry-over from other donors' samples.

The rearrangement links TRBV4-2 to TRBJ2-3; TRBD2 might be the D (5 bases). The CDR3 contains 15 residues. Per the germline V gene, CDR1 is LGHNA and CDR2 is YNFKEQ. V was shortened by 0 bases and J by 2 bases, with 9 bases between the two germline ends. The CDR3 DNA is TGTGCCAGCAGCCAAGAGAGCGGATACACAGATACGCAGTATTTT. Its protein product is CASSQESGYTDTQYF.

The chain is built from TRBV7-6 and TRBJ2-3, with 13 bases matching TRBD2. The CDR3 covers 16 residues. Unmatched junction bases numbered 7, after V lost 5 bases and J lost 5 bases. Per the germline V gene, CDR1 is SGHVS and CDR2 is FNYEAQ. CDR3 coding DNA: TGTGCCAGCAGCCCCGGGACTAGCGGGGTTAGAGATACGCAGTATTTT. The encoded protein is CASSPGTSGVRDTQYF.

The gene calls are TRBV5-1 and TRBJ2-5, with D tentatively TRBD2 (6 bases). CDR1 is SGHRS, CDR2 YFSETQ, per germline. This CDR3 comprises 15 residues. Trimming took off 1 base at V and 5 bases at J, with 15 bases between the two ends. CDR3 sequence (DNA): TGCGCCAGCAGCTTGTATCCGGGAGCACCGGAGACCCAGTACTTC. Translating gives CASSLYPGAPETQYF.

The CDR3 protein is CASSLGRLSGQAILGANVLTF. The CDR3 DNA is TGCGCCAGCAGCCTTGGACGTCTGTCCGGACAGGCTATTCTGGGGGCCAACGTCCTGACTTTC. The chain uses TRBV5-1 and TRBJ2-6; 7 bases align to TRBD1. This CDR3 spans 21 amino acids. The V gene end was trimmed by 4 bases and the J gene end by 4 bases; junction bases not matched to a gene: 23. Germline lookup yields CDR1 SGHRS and CDR2 YFSETQ.

The chain recombines TRBV11-2 with TRBJ2-5; 9 bases are a match to TRBD1. Matching the DNA end better, TRBJ2-7 makes the J call doubtful. Germline V gene lookup returns CDR1 SGHAT and CDR2 FQNNGV. The CDR3 is 15 residues long. CDR3: CASSVPGQGGYEQYF. The CDR3 region has the DNA TGTGCCAGCAGCGTCCCGGGACAGGGAGGGTACGAGCAGTACTTC.

The chain has TRBV20-1 and TRBJ1-5; D is ambiguous. This CDR3 spans 11 amino acids. Germline CDR1 and CDR2: DFQATT and SNEGSKA (reference sequence). V was trimmed by 1 base and J by 11 bases, leaving 9 bases between them. The CDR3 is CSARGAVAQHF. The DNA for the CDR3 is TGCAGTGCTAGAGGCGCTGTGGCCCAGCATTTT.

J is TRBJ2-4 and V is TRBV15; D perhaps matches TRBD1 (6 bases). V was cut by 6 bases and J by 4 bases, with 19 bases left in between. The CDR3 runs to 16 residues. The germline CDR1 and CDR2 sequences are LNHNV and YYDKDF (reference sequence). The CDR3 DNA follows: TGTGCCACCAGAGTGATCAACAGGGCCCATAAAAACATTCAGTACTTC. This translates into CATRVINRAHKNIQYF. Using reference TRBV15 and TRBJ2-4 for the parts outside the CDR3, the full variable domain is DAMVIQNPRYQVTQFGKPVTLSCSQTLNHNVMYWYQQKSSQAPKLLFHYYDKDFNNEADTPDNFQSRRPNTSFCFLDIRSPGLGDTAMYLCATRVINRAHKNIQYFGAGTRLSVL.

This chain joins TRBV10-3 and TRBJ2-7, with a possible D match to TRBD1 (5 bases). Trimming left V 0 bases short and J 2 bases short, with 17 bases between. This CDR3 contains 17 residues. The V gene's germline CDR1 is ENHRY and CDR2 SYGVKD. CDR3 nucleotides: TGTGCCATCAGTGAGTCTAGGGTAACAGGAAACCCCTACGAGCAGTACTTC. Protein product: CAISESRVTGNPYEQYF.

The chain combines TRBV27 with TRBJ2-1; 10 positions match TRBD2. CDR3 size: 14 residues. Trimming took 9 bases from V and 4 from J; bases not matched to a gene: 6. In germline, CDR1 is MNHEY, CDR2 SMNVEV (reference sequence). The DNA for the CDR3 is TGTGCCAGATCACTAGCGGGGAGGTACAATGAGCAGTTCTTC. Its translation is CARSLAGRYNEQFF.

This chain connects TRBV28 to TRBJ1-6; 7 nucleotides line up with TRBD1. The CDR3 totals 15 residues. V trimming: 2 bases; J trimming: 10 bases; junction bases outside the gene matches: 8. CDR1 and CDR2 from the germline V gene are MDHEN and SYDVKM. CDR3 nucleotide sequence: TGTGCCAGCAGTTTAAACAGGGGTTGGAGCTCACCCCTCCACTTT. Protein: CASSLNRGWSSPLHF.

This chain uses TRBV4-1 with TRBJ2-1; possibly TRBD1 for D (7 bases). The CDR3 runs 15 residues. V dropped 0 bases and J dropped 7 bases, with 13 bases sitting between them. Per the germline V gene, CDR1 is MGHRA and CDR2 is YSYEKL. CDR3 protein: CASSQDPTGRNEQFF. CDR3 in DNA: TGCGCCAGCAGCCAAGATCCGACAGGGAGGAATGAGCAGTTCTTC.

There are a few counts of this clone. This rearrangement joins TRBV7-2 to TRBJ1-5, with 7 bases aligning to TRBD1. The CDR3 runs 13 residues. CDR1 is SGHTA and CDR2 is FQGNSA in the germline V gene. J was trimmed by 5 bases and V by 5 bases; bases with no gene match: 3. This chain's CDR3 is CASSPDRDQPQHF. The CDR3 DNA reads TGTGCCAGCAGCCCCGACAGGGATCAGCCCCAGCATTTT.

The chain combines TRBV7-2 with TRBJ1-6, with TRBD1 identical over 8 bases. This CDR3 spans 15 amino acids. The J segment lost 10 bases and the V segment lost 8 bases, leaving 13 bases of the junction unmatched. Germline assignment: CDR1 SGHTA and CDR2 FQGNSA. CDR3 loop: CASEATGTGLSPLHF. CDR3 nucleotide sequence: TGTGCCAGCGAGGCAACCGGGACAGGTTTATCACCCCTCCACTTT.

This chain links TRBV2 with TRBJ2-7, with TRBD1 matching 7 bases. The germline V gene encodes CDR1 SNHLY and CDR2 FYNNEI. The CDR3 sequence is 14 residues long. Germline trimming cut 6 bases from V and 0 bases from J; bases unmatched to any gene: 5. CDR3: CASREQGISYEQYF. For the CDR3, the DNA is TGTGCCAGCAGGGAACAGGGGATCTCCTACGAGCAGTACTTC.

The genes are TRBV6-6 and TRBJ2-5, with D unclear. Per germline, CDR1 MNHNY and CDR2 SVGAGI (reference sequence). V lost 5 bases to trimming and J lost 1 base, with 8 bases between them. The CDR3 extends over 13 amino acids. The CDR3 nucleotides read TGTGCCAGCAGTCAGGAACTCCAAGAGACCCAGTACTTC. This gives the protein CASSQELQETQYF.

The chain uses TRBV5-6 and TRBJ1-1, with 8 nucleotides matching TRBD1. Looked up from germline, CDR1 is SGHDT and CDR2 is YYEEEE. This CDR3 region has 12 residues. With 4 bases clipped from V and 8 bases from J, the junction kept 4 bases outside the gene matches. The CDR3 reads CASSRTGREAFF. The CDR3 nucleotides are TGTGCCAGCAGCAGGACAGGGCGAGAAGCTTTCTTT.

V gene TRBV7-2 combines with J gene TRBJ2-1; 9 bases line up with TRBD2. With 1 base clipped from V and 4 bases from J, the junction kept 2 bases outside the gene matches. This CDR3 is built from 15 residues. Per germline, CDR1 SGHTA and CDR2 FQGNSA. Here the CDR3 reads CASSLVTSGYNEQFF. In DNA form, the CDR3 reads TGTGCCAGCAGCTTAGTGACTAGCGGTTACAATGAGCAGTTCTTC.

The rearrangement links TRBV7-6 to TRBJ2-5, with D maybe TRBD2 (9 bases). The V gene's germline CDR1 is SGHVS and CDR2 FNYEAQ. V gave up 5 bases and J gave up 4 bases, with 23 bases separating them. This CDR3 has 17 residues. The CDR3 bases are TGTGCCAGCAGCCAGGGGGCCCTAGCGGGAAGGGGAGAGACCCAGTACTTC. It yields the protein CASSQGALAGRGETQYF. The full variable domain, rest sourced from reference TRBV7-6 and TRBJ2-5, is GAGVSQSPRYKVTKRGQDVALRCDPISGHVSLYWYRQALGQGPEFLTYFNYEAQQDKSGLPNDRFSAERPEGSISTLTIQRTEQRDSAMYRCASSQGALAGRGETQYFGPGTRLLVL.

This clone appeared a few times. The rearrangement links TRBV7-2 to TRBJ2-3; 7 bases line up with TRBD2. V lost 5 bases to trimming and J lost 4 bases; unmatched junction nucleotides: 12. This CDR3 contains 16 residues. Germline CDR1 is SGHTA and CDR2 is FQGNSA. CDR3 in DNA: TGTGCCAGCAGCGGCCTAGCGGCCCGGATGGCAGATACGCAGTATTTT. Its protein is CASSGLAARMADTQYF.

This clone was counted a single time. The chain carries TRBV11-3 and TRBJ2-1; 9 bases agree with TRBD2. The germline CDR1 and CDR2 sequences are SGHNT and YENEEA. V lost 0 bases to trimming and J lost 7 bases; unmatched junction nucleotides: 10. This CDR3 is built from 17 residues. The CDR3 sequence: CASSLEYGGGASNEQFF. CDR3 DNA: TGTGCCAGCAGCTTAGAGTACGGCGGGGGGGCATCGAATGAGCAGTTCTTC.

This rearrangement joins TRBV7-2 to TRBJ1-4; D may be TRBD1 (5 bases). Trimming removed 5 bases at V and 7 bases at J, with 17 bases between. The CDR3 loop spans 15 amino acids. Germline V CDR1 and CDR2: SGHTA, FQGNSA. CDR3 residues: CASSPQTASGEKLFF. The DNA for the CDR3 is TGTGCCAGCAGCCCCCAGACAGCATCGGGTGAAAAACTGTTTTTT.

The chain couples TRBV5-1 to TRBJ2-7; no clear D gene. Germline-derived CDR1 and CDR2 are SGHRS and YFSETQ. Trimming removed 0 bases from V and 0 bases from J, with 4 bases in between. This CDR3 spans 13 amino acids. The CDR3 nucleotides are TGCGCCAGCAGCTTGGACGGCTCCTACGAGCAGTACTTC. Encoded protein: CASSLDGSYEQYF.

The chain has TRBV10-3 and TRBJ1-2, with a possible D match to TRBD1 (5 bases). The CDR3 loop spans 13 amino acids. Trimming pared 3 bases from V and 5 bases from J, leaving 10 bases between. CDR1 is ENHRY, CDR2 SYGVKD, per germline. The CDR3: CAISDTGSYGYTF. The DNA of the CDR3 is TGTGCCATCAGTGACACAGGTTCTTATGGCTACACCTTC.

J is TRBJ2-3 and V is TRBV7-2, with 10 bases identical to TRBD2. Germline trimming cut 5 bases from V and 2 bases from J; bases unmatched to any gene: 7. Germline CDR1 SGHTA, CDR2 FQGNSA. This CDR3 region has 16 residues. For the CDR3, the DNA is TGTGCCAGCAGCCGGAGCGGGAGGGGCCCCACAGATACGCAGTATTTT. Protein product: CASSRSGRGPTDTQYF.

The rearrangement joins TRBV6-5 to TRBJ1-2; tentatively, D is TRBD1 (6 bases). Trimming removed 5 bases from V and 6 bases from J, with 13 bases in between. The CDR3 sequence is 13 residues long. The germline CDR1 and CDR2 sequences are MNHEY and SVGAGI. In DNA, the CDR3 is TGTGCCAGCAGTGGACAGAACGTTAATGGCTACACCTTC. Translation gives CASSGQNVNGYTF.

The gene calls are TRBV4-2 and TRBJ1-5; D is perhaps TRBD1 (6 bases). CDR1 and CDR2 (germline): LGHNA, YNFKEQ. There are 17 residues in the CDR3. V lost 0 bases to trimming and J lost 0 bases, with 12 bases between them. The CDR3 spells CASSQEWGPYSNQPQHF. The CDR3 DNA sequence: TGTGCCAGCAGCCAAGAATGGGGGCCGTATAGCAATCAGCCCCAGCATTTT.

V gene TRBV5-6 combines with J gene TRBJ2-7; 7 positions agree with TRBD2. Germline lookup yields CDR1 SGHDT and CDR2 YYEEEE. The CDR3 has 16 amino acids. V dropped 2 bases and J dropped 0; count of bases not matched to a gene: 8. The CDR3 here is CASSLLHSGFSYEQYF. CDR3 nucleotides: TGTGCCAGCAGCTTATTACATAGCGGGTTCTCCTACGAGCAGTACTTC.

This rearrangement joins TRBV25-1 to TRBJ2-7; TRBD2 aligns across 11 bases. Germline V lookup: CDR1 MGHDK, CDR2 SYGVNS. CDR3 size: 16 residues. V dropped 4 bases and J dropped 1; count of bases not matched to a gene: 6. For the CDR3, the DNA is TGTGCCAGCAGTGGTAGCGGGAGGGAGGTATCCTACGAGCAGTACTTC. As protein: CASSGSGREVSYEQYF.